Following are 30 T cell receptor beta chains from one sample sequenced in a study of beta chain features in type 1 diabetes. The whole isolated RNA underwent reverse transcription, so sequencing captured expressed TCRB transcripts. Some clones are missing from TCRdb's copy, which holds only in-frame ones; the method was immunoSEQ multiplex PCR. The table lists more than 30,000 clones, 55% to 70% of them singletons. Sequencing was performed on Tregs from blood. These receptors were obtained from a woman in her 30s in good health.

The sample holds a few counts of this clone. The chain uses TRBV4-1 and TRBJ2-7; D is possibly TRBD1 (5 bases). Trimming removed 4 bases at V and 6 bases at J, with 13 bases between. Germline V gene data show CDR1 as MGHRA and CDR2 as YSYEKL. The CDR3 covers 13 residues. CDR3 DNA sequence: TGCGCCAGCAGCCCGATAGGACAAAGCGAGCAGTACTTC. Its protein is CASSPIGQSEQYF.

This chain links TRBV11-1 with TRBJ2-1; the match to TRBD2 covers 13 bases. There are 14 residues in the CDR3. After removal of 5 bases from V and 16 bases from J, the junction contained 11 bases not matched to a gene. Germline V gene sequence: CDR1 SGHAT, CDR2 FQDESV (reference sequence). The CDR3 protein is CASSPGTSGNRVFF. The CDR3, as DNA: TGTGCCAGCAGCCCCGGGACTAGCGGGAACCGAGTTTTCTTC.

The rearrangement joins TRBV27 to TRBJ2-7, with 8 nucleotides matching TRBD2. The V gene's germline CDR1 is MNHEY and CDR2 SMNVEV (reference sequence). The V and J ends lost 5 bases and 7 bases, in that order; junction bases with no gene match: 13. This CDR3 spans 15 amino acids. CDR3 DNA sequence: TGTGCCAGCAGTCCTCGGGTAGCGGGGTCTCGGGAGCAGTACTTC. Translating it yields CASSPRVAGSREQYF.

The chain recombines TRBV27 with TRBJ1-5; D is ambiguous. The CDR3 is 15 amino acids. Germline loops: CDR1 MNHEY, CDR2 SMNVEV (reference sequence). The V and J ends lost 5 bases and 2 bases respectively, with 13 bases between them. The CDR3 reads CASSLPLFRNQPQHF. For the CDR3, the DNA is TGTGCCAGCAGTCTTCCGTTATTCCGCAATCAGCCCCAGCATTTT.

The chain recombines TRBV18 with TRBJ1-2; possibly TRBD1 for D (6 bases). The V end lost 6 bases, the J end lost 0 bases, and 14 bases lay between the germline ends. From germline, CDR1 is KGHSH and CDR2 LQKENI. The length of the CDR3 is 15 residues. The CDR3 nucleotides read TGTGCCAGCTCCCGGGGGGCAGACTCTAACTATGGCTACACCTTC. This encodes CASSRGADSNYGYTF.

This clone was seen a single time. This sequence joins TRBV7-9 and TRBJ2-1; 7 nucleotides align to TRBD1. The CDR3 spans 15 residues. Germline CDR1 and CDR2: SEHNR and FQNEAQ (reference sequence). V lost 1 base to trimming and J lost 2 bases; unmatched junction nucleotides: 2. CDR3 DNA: TGTGCCAGCAGCTTAGGACAGGGAACCTACAATGAGCAGTTCTTC. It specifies CASSLGQGTYNEQFF.

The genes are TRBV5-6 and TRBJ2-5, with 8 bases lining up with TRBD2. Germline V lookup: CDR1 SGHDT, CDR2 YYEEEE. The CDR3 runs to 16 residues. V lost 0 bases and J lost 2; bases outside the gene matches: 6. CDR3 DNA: TGTGCCAGCAGCTTGGTAGGACTAGCCGGACAAGAGACCCAGTACTTC. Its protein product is CASSLVGLAGQETQYF.

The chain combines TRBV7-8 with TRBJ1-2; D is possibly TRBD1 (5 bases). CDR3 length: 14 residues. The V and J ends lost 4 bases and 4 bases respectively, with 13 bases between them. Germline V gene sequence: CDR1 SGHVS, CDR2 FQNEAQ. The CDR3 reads CASSSTFGAYGYTF. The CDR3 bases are TGTGCCAGCAGCTCAACTTTTGGGGCCTATGGCTACACCTTC.

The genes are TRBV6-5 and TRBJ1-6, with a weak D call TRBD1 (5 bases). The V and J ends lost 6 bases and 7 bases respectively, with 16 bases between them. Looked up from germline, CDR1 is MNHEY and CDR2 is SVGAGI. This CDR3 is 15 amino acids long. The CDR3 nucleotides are TGTGCCAGCAGGCAGGGCGGATATATGAATTCACCCCTCCACTTT. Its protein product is CASRQGGYMNSPLHF.

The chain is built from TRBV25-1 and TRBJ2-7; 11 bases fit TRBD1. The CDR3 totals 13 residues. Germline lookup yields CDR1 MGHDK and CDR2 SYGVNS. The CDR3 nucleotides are TGTCCTGCCGGACAGGGGGCAATATACGAGCAGTACTTC. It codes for CPAGQGAIYEQYF.

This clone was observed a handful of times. CDR3 DNA: TGTGCCAGCAGCTACTCCGGGACTAGTGCCTACAATGAGCAGTTCTTC. Translating gives CASSYSGTSAYNEQFF. The chain recombines TRBV7-2 with TRBJ2-1; TRBD2 aligns across 8 bases. Trimming removed 4 bases from V and 2 bases from J; junction bases left unmatched: 7. The germline V gene has CDR1 SGHTA and CDR2 FQGNSA. This CDR3 is built from 16 residues.

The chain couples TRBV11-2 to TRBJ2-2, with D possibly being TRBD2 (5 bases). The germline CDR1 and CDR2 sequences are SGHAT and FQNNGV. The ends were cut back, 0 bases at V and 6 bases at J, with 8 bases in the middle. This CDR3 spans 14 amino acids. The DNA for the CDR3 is TGTGCCAGCAGCTTAGATCGGACTGCCGGGGAGCTGTTTTTT. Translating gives CASSLDRTAGELFF.

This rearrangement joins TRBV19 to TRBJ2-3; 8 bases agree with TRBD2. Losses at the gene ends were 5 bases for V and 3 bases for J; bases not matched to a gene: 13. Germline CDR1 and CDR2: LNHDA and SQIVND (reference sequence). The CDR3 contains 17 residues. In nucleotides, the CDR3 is TGTGCCAGTAGTCCACCCGGGACTAGAATCCGGACAGATACGCAGTATTTT. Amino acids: CASSPPGTRIRTDTQYF. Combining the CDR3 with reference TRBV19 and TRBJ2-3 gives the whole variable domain DGGITQSPKYLFRKEGQNVTLSCEQNLNHDAMYWYRQDPGQGLRLIYYSQIVNDFQKGDIAEGYSVSREKKESFPLTVTSAQKNPTAFYLCASSPPGTRIRTDTQYFGPGTRLTVL.

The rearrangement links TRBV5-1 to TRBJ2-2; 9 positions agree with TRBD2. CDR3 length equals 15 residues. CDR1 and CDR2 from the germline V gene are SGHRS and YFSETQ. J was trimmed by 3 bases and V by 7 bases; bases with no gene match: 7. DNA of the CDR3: TGCGCCAGCCTTAGCGGGAGTTCGCACACCGGGGAGCTGTTTTTT. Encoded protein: CASLSGSSHTGELFF.

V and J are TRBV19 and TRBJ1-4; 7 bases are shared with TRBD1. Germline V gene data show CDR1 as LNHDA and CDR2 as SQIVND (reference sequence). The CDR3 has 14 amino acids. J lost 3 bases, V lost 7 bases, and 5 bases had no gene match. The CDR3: CASKTGTANEKLFF. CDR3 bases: TGTGCCAGTAAGACCGGGACAGCTAATGAAAAACTGTTTTTT. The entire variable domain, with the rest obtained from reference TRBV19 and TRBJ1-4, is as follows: DGGITQSPKYLFRKEGQNVTLSCEQNLNHDAMYWYRQDPGQGLRLIYYSQIVNDFQKGDIAEGYSVSREKKESFPLTVTSAQKNPTAFYLCASKTGTANEKLFFGSGTQLSVL.

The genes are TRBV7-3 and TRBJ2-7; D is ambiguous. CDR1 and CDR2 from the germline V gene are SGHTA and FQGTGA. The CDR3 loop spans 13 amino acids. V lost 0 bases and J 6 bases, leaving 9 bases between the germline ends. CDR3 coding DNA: TGTGCCAGCAGCTTAACGTTCGGGTCCGAGCAGTACTTC. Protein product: CASSLTFGSEQYF.

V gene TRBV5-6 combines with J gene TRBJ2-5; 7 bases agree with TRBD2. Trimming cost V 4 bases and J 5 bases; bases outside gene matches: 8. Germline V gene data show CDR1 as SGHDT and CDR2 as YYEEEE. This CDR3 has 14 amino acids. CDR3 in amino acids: CASSPAGAQETQYF. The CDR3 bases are TGTGCCAGCAGCCCGGCGGGAGCTCAGGAGACCCAGTACTTC.

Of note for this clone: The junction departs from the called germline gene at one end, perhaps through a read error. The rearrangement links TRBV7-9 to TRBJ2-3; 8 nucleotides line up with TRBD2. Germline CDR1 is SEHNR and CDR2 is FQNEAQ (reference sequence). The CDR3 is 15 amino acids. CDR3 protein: CASSQVAAGEDTQYF. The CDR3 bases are TGCGCCAGCAGCCAAGTGGCAGCGGGAGAAGATACGCAGTATTTT.

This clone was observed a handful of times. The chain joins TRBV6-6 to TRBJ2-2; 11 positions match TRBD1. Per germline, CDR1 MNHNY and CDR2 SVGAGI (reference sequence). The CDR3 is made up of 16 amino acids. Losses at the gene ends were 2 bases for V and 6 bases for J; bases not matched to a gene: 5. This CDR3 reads CASSYPGQGVSGELFF. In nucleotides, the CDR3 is TGTGCCAGCAGTTACCCGGGACAGGGGGTATCCGGGGAGCTGTTTTTT.

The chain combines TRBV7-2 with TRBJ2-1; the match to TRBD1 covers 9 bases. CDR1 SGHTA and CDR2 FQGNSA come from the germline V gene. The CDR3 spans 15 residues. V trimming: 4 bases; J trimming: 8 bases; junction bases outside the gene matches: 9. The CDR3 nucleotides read TGTGCCAGCAGCTCCGGGACAGGGATGTTCGATGAGCAGTTCTTC. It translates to CASSSGTGMFDEQFF.

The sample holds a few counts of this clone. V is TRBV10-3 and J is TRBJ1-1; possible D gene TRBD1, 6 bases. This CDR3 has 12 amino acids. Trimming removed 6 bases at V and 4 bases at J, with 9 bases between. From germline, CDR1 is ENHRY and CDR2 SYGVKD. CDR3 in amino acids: CAIRTGTTEAFF. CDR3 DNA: TGTGCCATCAGAACAGGGACCACTGAAGCTTTCTTT.

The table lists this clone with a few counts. DNA for the CDR3: TGTGCCAGCAGCGCAACTAGCGGGAGAGTAGAGACCCAGTACTTC. As protein: CASSATSGRVETQYF. The gene calls are TRBV5-4 and TRBJ2-5; 11 positions agree with TRBD2. The V gene end was trimmed by 4 bases and the J gene end by 4 bases; junction bases not matched to a gene: 6. This CDR3 is 15 amino acids long. Germline loops: CDR1 SGHNT, CDR2 YYREEE (reference sequence).

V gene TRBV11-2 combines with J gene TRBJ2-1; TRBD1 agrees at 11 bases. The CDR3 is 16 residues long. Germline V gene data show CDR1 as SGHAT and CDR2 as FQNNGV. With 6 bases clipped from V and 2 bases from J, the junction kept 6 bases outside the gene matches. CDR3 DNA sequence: TGTGCCAGCAGAAGGACAGGGGGCAGTACCTACAATGAGCAGTTCTTC. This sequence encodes CASRRTGGSTYNEQFF. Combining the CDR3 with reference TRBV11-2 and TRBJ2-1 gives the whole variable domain EAGVAQSPRYKIIEKRQSVAFWCNPISGHATLYWYQQILGQGPKLLIQFQNNGVVDDSQLPKDRFSAERLKGVDSTLKIQPAKLEDSAVYLCASRRTGGSTYNEQFFGPGTRLTVL.

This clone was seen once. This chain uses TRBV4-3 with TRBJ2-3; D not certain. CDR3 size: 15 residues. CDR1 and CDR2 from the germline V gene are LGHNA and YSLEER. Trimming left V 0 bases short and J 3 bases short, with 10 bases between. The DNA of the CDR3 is TGCGCCAGCAGCCAAGATTACGCACTTACAGATACGCAGTATTTT. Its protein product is CASSQDYALTDTQYF.

The CDR3 is CASSQEPGLAANEQFF. CDR3 DNA: TGTGCCAGCTCGCAGGAACCGGGACTAGCGGCTAATGAGCAGTTCTTC. This rearrangement joins TRBV18 to TRBJ2-1; TRBD2 aligns across 11 bases. Germline V gives CDR1 KGHSH, CDR2 LQKENI. This CDR3 region has 16 residues. The trim removed 6 bases at V and 7 bases at J, leaving 11 bases unmatched.

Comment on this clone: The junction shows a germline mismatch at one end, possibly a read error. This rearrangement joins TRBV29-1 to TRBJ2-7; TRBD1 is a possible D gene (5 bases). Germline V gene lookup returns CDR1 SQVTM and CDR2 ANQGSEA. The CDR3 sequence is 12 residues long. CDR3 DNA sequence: TGCAGCGTGCAGGGATTCTCCTACGAGCAGTGCTTC. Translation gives CSVQGFSYEQCF.

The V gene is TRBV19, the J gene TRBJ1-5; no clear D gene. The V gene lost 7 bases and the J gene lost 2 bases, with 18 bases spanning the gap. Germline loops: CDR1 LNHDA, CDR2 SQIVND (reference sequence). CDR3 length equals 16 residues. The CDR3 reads CASNARWRWGNQPQHF. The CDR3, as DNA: TGTGCCAGTAACGCAAGGTGGAGGTGGGGCAATCAGCCCCAGCATTTT.

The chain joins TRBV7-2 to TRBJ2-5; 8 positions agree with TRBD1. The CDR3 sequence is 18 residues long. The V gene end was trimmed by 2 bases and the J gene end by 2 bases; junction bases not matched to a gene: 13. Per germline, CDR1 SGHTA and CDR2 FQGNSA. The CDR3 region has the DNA TGTGCCAGCAGCTTATCCCCTAGACAGGGGTCCGGACAAGAGACCCAGTACTTC. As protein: CASSLSPRQGSGQETQYF.

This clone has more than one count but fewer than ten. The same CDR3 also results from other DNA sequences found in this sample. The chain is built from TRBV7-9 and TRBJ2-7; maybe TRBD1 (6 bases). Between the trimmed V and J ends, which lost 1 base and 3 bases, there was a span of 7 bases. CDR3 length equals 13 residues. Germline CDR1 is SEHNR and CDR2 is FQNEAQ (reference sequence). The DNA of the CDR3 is TGTGCCAGCAGCTTAGGAGGGGGCTACGAGCAGTACTTC. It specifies CASSLGGGYEQYF.

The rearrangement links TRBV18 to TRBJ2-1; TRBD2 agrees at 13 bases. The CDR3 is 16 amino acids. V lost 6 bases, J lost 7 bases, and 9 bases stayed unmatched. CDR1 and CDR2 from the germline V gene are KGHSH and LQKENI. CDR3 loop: CASSQELAGGLNEQFF. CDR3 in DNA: TGTGCCAGCTCGCAAGAACTAGCGGGGGGGTTGAATGAGCAGTTCTTC.